The sequence of this TCR beta chain was determined in a study of response to subunit inactivated influenza vaccine (dated by TCRdb to 2016 to 2018). Background on the whole study: Deep quantitative T cell receptor repertoire profiling was used in the study to track responses to a trivalent subunit inactivated influenza vaccine.

In the case of this clonotype: The target of this receptor is not known. It has no much larger one-base neighbor in the sample; base qualities were not kept.

Library method: RT-PCR. Instrument on record: Illumina HiSeq 2500. Starting from the raw public reads, TCRdb applied fastp trimming at Q25, assembled clones with MiXCR and retained in-frame beta chains. Rows matching on CDR3 protein sequence are summarized as one entry with the most common DNA and genes. Recorded for this sample are about 780,000 distinct CDR3 sequences; around a sixth of them occurred a single time. The top ten hold about a tenth of the sample. Between the V and J ends, shortened by 0 bases and 4 bases respectively, the junction contains 11 bases. Measured from the cysteine to the phenylalanine, the CDR3 is 15 residues long. The entry retains the CDR3 DNA only, 45 bases that are in frame from base 1. CDR1 and CDR2 are drawn from the germline V gene: SGHRS, YFSETQ. Findings and caveats that apply to the study as a whole: The authors proposed that each seasonal influenza vaccination may bring in only a limited number of new T cells.

The chain links TRBV5-1 with TRBJ1-5; the D segment could be TRBD1, given 5 matching bases. The source material was PBMCs from blood, sampled more than 4 days after vaccination. This receptor was taken from a man aged 45-65 years who received an inactivated influenza vaccine. Donor details come from another sample of the same person, matched by shared clones. The CDR3 protein: CASSLGLQENQPQHF. The DNA is TGCGCCAGCAGCTTGGGTCTACAGGAAAATCAGCCCCAGCATTTT.